These 15 T cell receptor beta chains originate from one sample sequenced in a study of T cells after yellow fever vaccination. Using its own MiXCR run on the 5' RACE reads, TCRdb lists one record per CDR3 protein. The sample records hundreds of thousands of distinct CDR3 sequences, roughly a sixth being singletons. The sample consisted of PBMCs, taken 4 to 6 days after the first yellow fever vaccination. The receptors come from a young man who received the YFV17D yellow fever vaccine.

This clonotype was counted only a few times. J is TRBJ2-3 and V is TRBV7-8, with 10 bases that match TRBD2. J was trimmed by 1 base and V by 2 bases; bases with no gene match: 3. The V gene's germline CDR1 is SGHVS and CDR2 FQNEAQ. The CDR3 length is 16 residues. The DNA for the CDR3 is TGTGCCAGCAGCTTAAGAACTAGCGGGGGCACAGATACGCAGTATTTT. This codes for CASSLRTSGGTDTQYF.

J is TRBJ2-3 and V is TRBV28; a possible D gene is TRBD2 (6 bases). The germline V gene encodes CDR1 MDHEN and CDR2 SYDVKM. V was shortened by 6 bases and J by 8 bases, with 21 bases between the two germline ends. This CDR3 has 15 amino acids. CDR3: CASRGTLGGPVTQYF. CDR3 DNA: TGTGCCAGCAGGGGAACCTTGGGGGGTCCAGTTACGCAGTATTTT.

The chain links TRBV7-9 to TRBJ2-7; D is ambiguous. Germline CDR1 is SEHNR and CDR2 is FQNEAQ (reference sequence). CDR3 length: 15 amino acids. V shed 1 base and J shed 0 bases, with 10 bases lying between them. The CDR3, as DNA: TGTGCCAGCAGCTTAGATCCAGGAACCTCCTACGAGCAGTACGTC. Translation: CASSLDPGTSYEQYV.

The chain has TRBV7-2 and TRBJ2-5; the match to TRBD2 covers 7 bases. The CDR3 totals 14 residues. Germline trimming cut 3 bases from V and 5 bases from J; bases unmatched to any gene: 6. Germline V gene lookup returns CDR1 SGHTA and CDR2 FQGNSA. The CDR3 sequence: CASSLRRGLETQYF. CDR3 coding DNA: TGTGCCAGCAGCTTGAGGCGGGGGTTGGAGACCCAGTACTTC.

The chain carries TRBV6-1 and TRBJ2-3, with TRBD2 matching over 9 bases. The V gene's germline CDR1 is MNHNS and CDR2 SASEGT. Trimming at V came to 5 bases and at J to 6 bases, leaving 6 bases not matched to a gene. The CDR3 runs to 14 residues. CDR3 region: CASSSGGFRDTQYF. For the CDR3, the DNA is TGTGCCAGCAGTAGCGGGGGGTTCAGGGATACGCAGTATTTT.

The CDR3 is CASYTYEQYV. The CDR3 DNA follows: TGTGCCAGTTATACCTACGAGCAGTACGTC. This chain links TRBV7-8 with TRBJ2-7; D unclear. The CDR3 length is 10 residues. Germline loops: CDR1 SGHVS, CDR2 FQNEAQ. Trimming removed 9 bases at V and 2 bases at J, with 5 bases between.

V and J are TRBV5-1 and TRBJ2-1; 9 nucleotides match TRBD2. V trimming: 4 bases; J trimming: 1 base; junction bases outside the gene matches: 12. This CDR3 spans 18 amino acids. CDR1 is SGHRS and CDR2 is YFSETQ in the germline V gene. The DNA for the CDR3 is TGCGCCAGCAGCGGAGCGGGGGGAGGTCAGGTGTCCTACAATGAGCAGTTCTTC. Residues: CASSGAGGGQVSYNEQFF.

The gene calls are TRBV5-1 and TRBJ1-4; D is ambiguous. Germline V gene data show CDR1 as SGHRS and CDR2 as YFSETQ. V lost 2 bases and J lost 3, with 11 bases in between. The CDR3 is 15 residues long. Here the CDR3 DNA reads TGCGCCAGCAGCTTTCAAGGGATGTCTAATGAAAAACTGTTTTTT. This gives the protein CASSFQGMSNEKLFF.

This clonotype was seen more than once but under ten times. The J gene is TRBJ1-4, the V gene TRBV5-1; maybe TRBD1 (6 bases). V shed 4 bases and J shed 11 bases, with 18 bases lying between them. CDR1 is SGHRS, CDR2 YFSETQ, per germline. The CDR3 length is 14 residues. The CDR3 coding sequence is TGCGCCAGCAGCCTAGAGACCGGGACATATAAACTGTTTTTT. Translating it yields CASSLETGTYKLFF.

This clonotype turned up a few times. The gene calls are TRBV10-3 and TRBJ2-4; 7 bases are a match to TRBD2. V shed 2 bases and J 1 base; nucleotides not matched to a gene: 5. This CDR3 region has 16 residues. Germline V lookup: CDR1 ENHRY, CDR2 SYGVKD. In DNA form, the CDR3 reads TGTGCCATCAGTGAGGGGGGGGTCGGGGCCAAAAACATTCAGTACTTC. This encodes CAISEGGVGAKNIQYF.

This clonotype was detected only a few times. The CDR3 nucleotides are TGTGCCAGCAGCTTAAAGAAGCGATACAATGAGCAGTTCTTC. Translation: CASSLKKRYNEQFF. This rearrangement joins TRBV7-8 to TRBJ2-1; D ambiguous. V lost 2 bases and J lost 4, with 9 bases in between. Germline V gives CDR1 SGHVS, CDR2 FQNEAQ. This CDR3 region has 14 residues.

Many counts were recorded for this clonotype. The V and J genes are TRBV7-3 and TRBJ2-3, with 11 nucleotides matching TRBD2. The trim removed 4 bases at V and 2 bases at J, leaving 5 bases unmatched. The CDR3 totals 16 residues. The germline CDR1 and CDR2 sequences are SGHTA and FQGTGA. CDR3 protein: CASSSTSGGATDTQYF. The DNA of the CDR3 is TGTGCCAGCAGCTCTACTAGCGGGGGTGCCACAGATACGCAGTATTTT. The entire variable domain, with the rest obtained from reference TRBV7-3 and TRBJ2-3, is as follows: GAGVSQTPSNKVTEKGKYVELRCDPISGHTALYWYRQSLGQGPEFLIYFQGTGAADDSGLPNDRFFAVRPEGSVSTLKIQRTERGDSAVYLCASSSTSGGATDTQYFGPGTRLTVL.

V and J are TRBV4-3 and TRBJ2-1, with 11 positions matching TRBD1. V lost 4 bases to trimming and J lost 4 bases; unmatched junction nucleotides: 3. CDR3 length: 15 residues. The germline V gene encodes CDR1 LGHNA and CDR2 YSLEER. CDR3 coding DNA: TGCGCCAGCAGCCGGGACAGGGGGGTATACAATGAGCAGTTCTTC. Protein: CASSRDRGVYNEQFF.

This clonotype was seen a handful of times. The CDR3 here is CASSLEAGDTQYF. The CDR3 nucleotides read TGTGCCAGCAGCTTAGAGGCAGGAGATACGCAGTATTTT. This chain uses TRBV7-7 with TRBJ2-3; D is unclear. Trimming took off 1 base at V and 5 bases at J, with 7 bases between the two ends. Germline CDR1 SSHAT, CDR2 FNYEAQ (reference sequence). This CDR3 comprises 13 residues. The variable domain in full, completed from reference TRBV7-7 and TRBJ2-3, reads GAGVSQSPRYKVTKRGQDVTLRCDPISSHATLYWYQQALGQGPEFLTYFNYEAQPDKSGLPSDRFSAERPEGSISTLTIQRTEQRDSAMYRCASSLEAGDTQYFGPGTRLTVL.

CDR3 DNA sequence: TGTGCCAGCAGTCCCCTGAGGGGAAGGGAAAAACTGTTTTTT. It translates to CASSPLRGREKLFF. The chain is built from TRBV6-5 and TRBJ1-4; weak D call: TRBD1 (5 bases). Germline CDR1 MNHEY, CDR2 SVGAGI. This CDR3 is 14 amino acids long. V was pared by 5 bases and J by 8 bases, with 15 bases between.